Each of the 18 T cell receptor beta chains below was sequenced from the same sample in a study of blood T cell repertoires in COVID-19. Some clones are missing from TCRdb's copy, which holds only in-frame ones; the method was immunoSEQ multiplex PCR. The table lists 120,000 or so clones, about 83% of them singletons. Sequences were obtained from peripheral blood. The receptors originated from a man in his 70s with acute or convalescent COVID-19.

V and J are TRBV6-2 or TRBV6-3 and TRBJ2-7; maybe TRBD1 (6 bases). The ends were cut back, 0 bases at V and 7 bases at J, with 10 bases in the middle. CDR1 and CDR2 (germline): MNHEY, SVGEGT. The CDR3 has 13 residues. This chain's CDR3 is CASSYSDRGEQYF. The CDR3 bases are TGTGCCAGCAGTTACTCGGACAGAGGAGAGCAGTACTTC.

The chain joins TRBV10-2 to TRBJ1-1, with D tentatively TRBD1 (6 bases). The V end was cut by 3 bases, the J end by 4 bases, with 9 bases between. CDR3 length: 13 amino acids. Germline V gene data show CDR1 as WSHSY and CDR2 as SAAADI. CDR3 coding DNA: TGCGCCAGCAGTGAAGGGACACTCACTGAAGCTTTCTTT. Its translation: CASSEGTLTEAFF.

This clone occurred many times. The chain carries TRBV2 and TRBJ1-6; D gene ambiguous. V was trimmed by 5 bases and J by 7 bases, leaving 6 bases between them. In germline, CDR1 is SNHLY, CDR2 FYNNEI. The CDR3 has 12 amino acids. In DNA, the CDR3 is TGTGCCAGCAGTCCTGGCAATTCACCCCTCCACTTT. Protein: CASSPGNSPLHF.

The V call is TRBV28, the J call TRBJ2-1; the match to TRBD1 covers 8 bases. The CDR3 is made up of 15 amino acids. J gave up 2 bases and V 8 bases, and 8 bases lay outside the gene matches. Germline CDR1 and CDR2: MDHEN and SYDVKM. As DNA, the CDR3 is TGTGCCAGCGGGACCCCGGGACAGGCCTACAATGAGCAGTTCTTC. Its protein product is CASGTPGQAYNEQFF. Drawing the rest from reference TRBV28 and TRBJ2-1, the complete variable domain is DVKVTQSSRYLVKRTGEKVFLECVQDMDHENMFWYRQDPGLGLRLIYFSYDVKMKEKGDIPEGYSVSREKKERFSLILESASTNQTSMYLCASGTPGQAYNEQFFGPGTRLTVL.

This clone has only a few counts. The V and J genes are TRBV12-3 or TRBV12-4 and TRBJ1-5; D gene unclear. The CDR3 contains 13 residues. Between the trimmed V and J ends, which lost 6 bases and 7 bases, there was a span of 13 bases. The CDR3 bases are TGTGCCAGCAGCCCCGGGGTGGAGCAGCCCCAGCATTTT. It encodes CASSPGVEQPQHF.

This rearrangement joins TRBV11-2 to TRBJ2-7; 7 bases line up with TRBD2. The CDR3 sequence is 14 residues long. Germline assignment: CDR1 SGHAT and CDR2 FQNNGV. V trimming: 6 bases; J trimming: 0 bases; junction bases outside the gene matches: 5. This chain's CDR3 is CASSPLAVSYEQYF. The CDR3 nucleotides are TGTGCCAGCAGTCCGCTAGCGGTCTCCTACGAGCAGTACTTC.

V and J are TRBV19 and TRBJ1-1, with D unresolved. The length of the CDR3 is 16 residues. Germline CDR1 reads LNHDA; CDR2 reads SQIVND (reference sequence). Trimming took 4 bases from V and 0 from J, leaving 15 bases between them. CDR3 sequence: CASSSTAPGMNTEAFF. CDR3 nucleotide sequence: TGTGCCAGTAGTAGTACAGCGCCCGGGATGAACACTGAAGCTTTCTTT.

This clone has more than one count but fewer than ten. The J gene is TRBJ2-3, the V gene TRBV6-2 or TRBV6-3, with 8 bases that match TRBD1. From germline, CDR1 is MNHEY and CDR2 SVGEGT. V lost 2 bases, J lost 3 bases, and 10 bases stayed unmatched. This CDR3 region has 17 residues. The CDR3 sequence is CASSYRQGRFSTDTQYF. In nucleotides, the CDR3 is TGTGCCAGCAGTTACCGACAGGGGCGGTTTTCGACAGATACGCAGTATTTT.

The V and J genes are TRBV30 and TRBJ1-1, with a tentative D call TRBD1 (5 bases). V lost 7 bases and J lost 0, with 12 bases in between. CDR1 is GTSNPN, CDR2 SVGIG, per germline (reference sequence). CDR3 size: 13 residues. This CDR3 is CASIRDLNTEAFF. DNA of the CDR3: TGTGCCTCGATCCGGGACTTGAACACTGAAGCTTTCTTT.

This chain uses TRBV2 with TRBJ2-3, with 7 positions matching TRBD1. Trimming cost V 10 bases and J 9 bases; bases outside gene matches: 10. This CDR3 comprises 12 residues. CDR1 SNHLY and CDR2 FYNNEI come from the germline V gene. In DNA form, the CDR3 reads TGTGCCACCCGGACAGGTAGTTCGACGCAGTATTTT. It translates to CATRTGSSTQYF.

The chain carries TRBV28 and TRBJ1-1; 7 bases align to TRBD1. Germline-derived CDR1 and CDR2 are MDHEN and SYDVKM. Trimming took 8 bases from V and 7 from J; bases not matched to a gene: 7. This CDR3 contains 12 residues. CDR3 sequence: CASLTGYSEAFF. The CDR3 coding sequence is TGTGCCAGCCTGACAGGGTATAGTGAAGCTTTCTTT.

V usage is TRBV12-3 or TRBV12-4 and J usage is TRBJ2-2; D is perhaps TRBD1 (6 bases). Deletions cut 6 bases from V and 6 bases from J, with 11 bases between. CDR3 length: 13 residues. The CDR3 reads CASSVQGPGELFF. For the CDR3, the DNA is TGTGCCAGCAGCGTACAGGGCCCCGGGGAGCTGTTTTTT.

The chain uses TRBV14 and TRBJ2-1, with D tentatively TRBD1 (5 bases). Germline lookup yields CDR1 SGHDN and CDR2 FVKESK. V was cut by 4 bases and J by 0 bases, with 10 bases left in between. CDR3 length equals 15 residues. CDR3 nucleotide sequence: TGTGCCAGCAGCCCAGGGAATCCCTCCTACAATGAGCAGTTCTTC. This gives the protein CASSPGNPSYNEQFF.

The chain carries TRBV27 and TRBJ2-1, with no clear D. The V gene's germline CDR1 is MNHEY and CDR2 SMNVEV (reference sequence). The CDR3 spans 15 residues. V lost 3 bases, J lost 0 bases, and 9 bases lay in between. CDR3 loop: CASSFYRTSYNEQFF. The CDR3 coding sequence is TGTGCCAGCAGTTTTTACAGAACCTCCTACAATGAGCAGTTCTTC.

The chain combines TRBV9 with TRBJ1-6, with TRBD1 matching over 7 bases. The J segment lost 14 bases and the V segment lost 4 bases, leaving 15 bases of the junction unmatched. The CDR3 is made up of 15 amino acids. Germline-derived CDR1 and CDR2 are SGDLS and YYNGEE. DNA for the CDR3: TGTGCCAGCAGCACACAGGGTACGGGACAGTCATCCCTCCACTTT. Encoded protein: CASSTQGTGQSSLHF.

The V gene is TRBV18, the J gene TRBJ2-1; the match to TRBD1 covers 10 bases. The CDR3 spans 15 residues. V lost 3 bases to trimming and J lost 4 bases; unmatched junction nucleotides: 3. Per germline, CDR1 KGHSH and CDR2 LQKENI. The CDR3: CASSPGTGAYNEQFF. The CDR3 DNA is TGTGCCAGCTCACCCGGGACAGGGGCGTACAATGAGCAGTTCTTC.

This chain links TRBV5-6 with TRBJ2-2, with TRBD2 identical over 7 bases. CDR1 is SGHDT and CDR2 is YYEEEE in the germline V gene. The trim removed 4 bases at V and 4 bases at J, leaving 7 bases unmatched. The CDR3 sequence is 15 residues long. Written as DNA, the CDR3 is TGTGCCAGCAGCCGGAGCGGGATTGGCACCGGGGAGCTGTTTTTT. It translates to CASSRSGIGTGELFF.

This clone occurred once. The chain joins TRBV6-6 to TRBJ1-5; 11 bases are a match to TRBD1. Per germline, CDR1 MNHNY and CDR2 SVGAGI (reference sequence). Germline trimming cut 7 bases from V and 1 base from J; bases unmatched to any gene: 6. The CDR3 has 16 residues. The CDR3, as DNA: TGTGCCAGCACGGACAGGGGGCTTCTCAGCAATCAGCCCCAGCATTTT. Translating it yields CASTDRGLLSNQPQHF.